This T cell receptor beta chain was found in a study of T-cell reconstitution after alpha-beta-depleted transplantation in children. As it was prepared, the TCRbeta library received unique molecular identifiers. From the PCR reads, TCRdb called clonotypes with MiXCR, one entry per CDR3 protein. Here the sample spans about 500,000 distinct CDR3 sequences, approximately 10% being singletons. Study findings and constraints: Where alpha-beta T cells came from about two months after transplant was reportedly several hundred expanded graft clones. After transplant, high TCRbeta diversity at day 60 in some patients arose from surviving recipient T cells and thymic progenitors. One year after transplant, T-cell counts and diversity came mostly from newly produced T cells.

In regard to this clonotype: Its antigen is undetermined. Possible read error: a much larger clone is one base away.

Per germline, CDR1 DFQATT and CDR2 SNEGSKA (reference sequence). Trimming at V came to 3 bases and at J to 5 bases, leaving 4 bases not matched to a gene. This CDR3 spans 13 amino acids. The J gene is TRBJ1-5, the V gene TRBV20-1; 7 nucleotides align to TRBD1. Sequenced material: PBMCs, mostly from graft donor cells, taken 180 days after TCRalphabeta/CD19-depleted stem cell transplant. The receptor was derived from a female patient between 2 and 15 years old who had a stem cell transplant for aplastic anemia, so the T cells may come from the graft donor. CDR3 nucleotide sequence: TGCAGTGCTAGGTGGGACAGCTATCAGCCCCAGCATTTT. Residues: CSARWDSYQPQHF.